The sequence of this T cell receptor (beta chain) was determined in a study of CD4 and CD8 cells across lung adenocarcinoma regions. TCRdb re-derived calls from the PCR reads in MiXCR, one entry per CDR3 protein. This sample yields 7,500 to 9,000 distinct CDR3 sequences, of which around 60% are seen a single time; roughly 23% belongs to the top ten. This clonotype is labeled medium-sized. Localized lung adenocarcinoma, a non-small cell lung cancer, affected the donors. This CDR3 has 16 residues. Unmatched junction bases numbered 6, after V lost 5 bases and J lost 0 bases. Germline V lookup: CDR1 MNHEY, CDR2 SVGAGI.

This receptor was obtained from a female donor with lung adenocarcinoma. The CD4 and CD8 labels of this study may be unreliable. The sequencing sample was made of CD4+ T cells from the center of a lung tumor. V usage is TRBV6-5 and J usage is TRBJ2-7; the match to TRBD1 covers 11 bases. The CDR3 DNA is TGTGCCAGCAGTCACGGGACAGGGGGGAGCTCCTACGAGCAGTACTTC. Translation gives CASSHGTGGSSYEQYF.